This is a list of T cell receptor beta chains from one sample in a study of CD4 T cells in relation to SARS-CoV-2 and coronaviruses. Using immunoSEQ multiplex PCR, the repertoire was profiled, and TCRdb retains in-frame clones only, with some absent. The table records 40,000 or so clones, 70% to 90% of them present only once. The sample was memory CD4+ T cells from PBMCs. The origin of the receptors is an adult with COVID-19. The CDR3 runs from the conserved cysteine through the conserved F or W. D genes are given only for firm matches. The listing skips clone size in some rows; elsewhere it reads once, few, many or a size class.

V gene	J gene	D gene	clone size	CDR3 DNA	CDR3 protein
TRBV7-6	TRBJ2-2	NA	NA	TGTGCCAGCAGCCTACGGACAGATTCGAACACCGGGGAGCTGTTTTTT	CASSLRTDSNTGELFF
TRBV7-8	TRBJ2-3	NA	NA	TGTGCCAGCAGCTTAGCCCGAAGGGCCATCACAGATACGCAGTATTTT	CASSLARRAITDTQYF
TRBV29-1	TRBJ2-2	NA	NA	TGCAGCGTATGGACAGCGAACACCGGGGAGCTGTTTTTT	CSVWTANTGELFF
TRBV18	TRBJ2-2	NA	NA	TGTGCCAGCTCACCAACGCTAGGGGAGCTGTTTTTT	CASSPTLGELFF
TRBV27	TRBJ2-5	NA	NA	TGTGCCAGCAGTTTGGCCAGGGTAGAGACCCAGTACTTC	CASSLARVETQYF
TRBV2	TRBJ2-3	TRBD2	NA	TGTGCCAGCGGAAACGGACTAGCGGGGACAGATACGCAGTATTTT	CASGNGLAGTDTQYF
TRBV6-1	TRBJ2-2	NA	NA	TGTGCCAGCAGTGAAGCGCGGGCTACCGGGGAGCTGTTTTTT	CASSEARATGELFF
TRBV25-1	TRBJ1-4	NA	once	TGTGCCAGCAGCCGGAATGGGGGTCAGCTTAATGAAAAACTGTTTTTT	CASSRNGGQLNEKLFF
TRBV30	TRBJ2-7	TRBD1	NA	TGTGCCTGGAGTCGCGGACAGGGGTACGAGCAGTACTTC	CAWSRGQGYEQYF
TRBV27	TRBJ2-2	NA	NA	TGTGCCAGCAGTTTCCCAGACACCGGGGAGCTGTTTTTT	CASSFPDTGELFF
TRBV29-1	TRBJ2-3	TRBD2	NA	TGCAGCGTTGGCATCTCGGGGGGGGCCACAGATACGCAGTATTTT	CSVGISGGATDTQYF
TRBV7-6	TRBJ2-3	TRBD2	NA	TGTGCCAGCAGCCAGGGGACTAGCGGGAGCTATACGCAGTATTTT	CASSQGTSGSYTQYF
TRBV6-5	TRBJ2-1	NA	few	TGTGCCAGCAGTTACTCGATCCTAGTGGGCAATGAGCAGTTCTTC	CASSYSILVGNEQFF
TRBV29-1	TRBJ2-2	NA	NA	TGCAGCGTTTCCTTAGCCCCCGGGGAGCTGTTTTTT	CSVSLAPGELFF
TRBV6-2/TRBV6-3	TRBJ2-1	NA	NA	TGTGCCAGCAGTTACTCGGATAAAATTACGGGTGAGCAGTTCTTC	CASSYSDKITGEQFF
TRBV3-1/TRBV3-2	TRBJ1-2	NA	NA	TGTGCCAGCAGCCATACCCACTATGGCTACACCTTC	CASSHTHYGYTF
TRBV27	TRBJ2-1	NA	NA	TGTGCCACCCTCCTCCGCTACGGCTCCTACAATGAGCAGTTCTTC	CATLLRYGSYNEQFF
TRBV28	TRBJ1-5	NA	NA	TGTGCCAGCAGTTCGGGACTCACGTACGATCAGCCCCAGCATTTT	CASSSGLTYDQPQHF
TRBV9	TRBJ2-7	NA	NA	TGTGCCAGCAGCCCGCGGGACGCCTCGGGGCAGTACTTC	CASSPRDASGQYF
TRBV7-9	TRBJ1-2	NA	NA	TGTGCCAGCAGCCAAAGGTTGGACTATGGCTACACCTTC	CASSQRLDYGYTF
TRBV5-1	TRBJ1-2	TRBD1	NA	TGCGCCAGCAGCTCGACAGGGGGAAACTATGGCTACACCTTC	CASSSTGGNYGYTF
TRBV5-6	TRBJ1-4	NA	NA	TGTGCCAGCGGCAAGAAGGGGAGCGAAAAACTGTTTTTT	CASGKKGSEKLFF
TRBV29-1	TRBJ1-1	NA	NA	TGCAGCGCCCGTTCTTACGGGAGATGGATGAACACTGAAGCTTTCTTT	CSARSYGRWMNTEAFF
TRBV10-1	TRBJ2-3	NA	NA	TGCGCCAGCAGTGCTTTCGGGATCCGGGACCTCAGAGGCCACACAGATACGCAGTATTTT	CASSAFGIRDLRGHTDTQYF
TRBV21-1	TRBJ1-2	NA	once	TGTGCCAGCAGTAGAGAGGAGAGCTATGGCTACACCTTC	CASSREESYGYTF
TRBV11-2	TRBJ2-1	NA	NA	TGTGCCAGCAGCTTGGGACTGGTGTCCAGCTCCTACAATGAGCAGTTCTTC	CASSLGLVSSSYNEQFF
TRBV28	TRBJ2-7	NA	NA	TGTGCCAGCAGCCCTCCTGCCTCCAACGAGCAGTACTTC	CASSPPASNEQYF
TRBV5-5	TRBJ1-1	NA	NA	TGTGCCAGCGCTATGGTACCCCGACTGCGCACTGAAGCTTTCTTT	CASAMVPRLRTEAFF
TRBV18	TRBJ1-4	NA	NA	TGTGCCAGCTCGCCCAATCCGACTGCAACTAATGAAAAACTGTTTTTT	CASSPNPTATNEKLFF
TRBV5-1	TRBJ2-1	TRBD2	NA	TGCGCCAGCAGCTTGGACGGCGGGAGGGCCACCTACAATGAGCAGTTCTTC	CASSLDGGRATYNEQFF
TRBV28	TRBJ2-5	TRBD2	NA	TGTGCCAGCAGTTGGAGGGGACTAGCGGGGTACCAAGAGACCCAGTACTTC	CASSWRGLAGYQETQYF
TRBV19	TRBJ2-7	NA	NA	TGTGCCAGTAAAGCAGCGAATTCCTACGAGCAGTACTTC	CASKAANSYEQYF
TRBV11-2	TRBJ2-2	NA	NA	TGTGCCAGCAGCTTCTCAGGGCCCCAGCCCGGGGAGCTGTTTTTT	CASSFSGPQPGELFF
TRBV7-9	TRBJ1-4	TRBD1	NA	TGTGCCAGCAGCTTAGCAGGGGGCGAAAAACTGTTTTTT	CASSLAGGEKLFF
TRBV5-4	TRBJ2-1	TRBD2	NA	TGTGCCAGCAGCCGGGGGGGCAGGGGCAGAACGGGAGTCAATGAGCAGTTCTTC	CASSRGGRGRTGVNEQFF
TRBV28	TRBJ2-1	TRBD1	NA	TGTGCCAGCAGCCGAACCGGGACAGTGAGGAATGAGCAGTTCTTC	CASSRTGTVRNEQFF
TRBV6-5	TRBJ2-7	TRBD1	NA	TGTGCCAGCACCGGGACAGAAGACTACGAGCAGTACTTC	CASTGTEDYEQYF
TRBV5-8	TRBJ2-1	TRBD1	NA	TGTGCCAGCAGCCGGGGACAGAATTACAATGAGCAGTTCTTC	CASSRGQNYNEQFF
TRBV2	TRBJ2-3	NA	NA	TGTGCCAGCAGATCAGGTGGCTATACGCAGTATTTT	CASRSGGYTQYF
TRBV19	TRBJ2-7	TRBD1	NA	TGTGCCAGTAGTCCCCTCGGGGACAGGGGTACCTACGAGCAGTACTTC	CASSPLGDRGTYEQYF
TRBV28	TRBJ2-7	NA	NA	TGTGCCAGCAGTCACAACCTGAGGGGTACCTACGAGCAGTACTTC	CASSHNLRGTYEQYF
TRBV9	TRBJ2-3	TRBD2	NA	TGTGCCAGCAGCTGGGGGACGGGGACTAGCGGGTCTCTCACAGATACGCAGTATTTT	CASSWGTGTSGSLTDTQYF